The rows below give T cell receptor beta chains drawn from one sample of a study of STAT5B mutations in CD4+ large granular lymphocyte leukemia. The protocol was immunoSEQ multiplex PCR, while the TCRdb copy is restricted to in-frame clones and leaves out a portion. Among a few thousand clones listed, 60% to 85% were seen once. Sequenced material: PBMCs. These receptors all stem from a man in his sixties with CD4+ T-cell large granular lymphocyte leukemia. CDR3s include the opening cysteine and the closing phenylalanine or tryptophan. A D gene is named only where the DNA matches it firmly. Clone size is stated in some rows and not others, as once, few, many or a class when expanded.

j_call: TRBJ1-6
d_call: .
v_call: TRBV7-3
clone_size: .
cdr3_aa: CASSLVGGNSPLHF
cdr3_nt: TGTGCCAGCAGCTTAGTGGGGGGGAATTCACCCCTCCACTTT

j_call: TRBJ1-5
d_call: .
v_call: TRBV21-1
clone_size: .
cdr3_aa: CASSKEGGTAMGSNQPQHF
cdr3_nt: TGTGCCAGCAGCAAGGAGGGCGGGACAGCTATGGGAAGCAATCAGCCCCAGCATTTT

j_call: TRBJ2-1
d_call: .
v_call: TRBV11-2
clone_size: few
cdr3_aa: CASSRPSDEQFF
cdr3_nt: TGTGCCAGCAGCCGACCAAGCGATGAGCAGTTCTTC

j_call: TRBJ2-7
d_call: .
v_call: TRBV5-5
clone_size: .
cdr3_aa: CASSWGHVGVYEQYF
cdr3_nt: TGTGCCAGCAGCTGGGGACACGTCGGGGTCTACGAGCAGTACTTC

j_call: TRBJ2-7
d_call: .
v_call: TRBV4-1
clone_size: .
cdr3_aa: CASSPYLGASYEQYF
cdr3_nt: TGCGCCAGCAGCCCATACCTAGGGGCCTCCTACGAGCAGTACTTC

j_call: TRBJ2-5
d_call: TRBD1
v_call: TRBV5-4
clone_size: .
cdr3_aa: CASSSTGETETQYF
cdr3_nt: TGTGCCAGCAGCTCGACAGGGGAAACAGAGACCCAGTACTTC

j_call: TRBJ2-3
d_call: .
v_call: TRBV2
clone_size: .
cdr3_aa: CASSAGTSQRDTQYF
cdr3_nt: TGTGCCAGCAGTGCCGGGACTTCACAGCGAGATACGCAGTATTTT

j_call: TRBJ2-5
d_call: TRBD1
v_call: TRBV7-2
clone_size: .
cdr3_aa: CASSIRDRGLQETQYF
cdr3_nt: TGTGCCAGCAGCATCCGGGACAGGGGGCTTCAAGAGACCCAGTACTTC

j_call: TRBJ2-3
d_call: .
v_call: TRBV15
clone_size: .
cdr3_aa: CATSNMKPPDTQYF
cdr3_nt: TGTGCCACCAGCAACATGAAACCCCCGGATACGCAGTATTTT

j_call: TRBJ2-1
d_call: .
v_call: TRBV5-1
clone_size: .
cdr3_aa: CASTRDGNEQFF
cdr3_nt: TGCGCCAGCACCCGGGACGGTAATGAACAGTTCTTC

j_call: TRBJ1-6
d_call: .
v_call: TRBV7-9
clone_size: .
cdr3_aa: CASSLVLLGSPLHF
cdr3_nt: TGTGCCAGCAGCCTTGTATTGCTTGGTTCACCCCTCCACTTT

j_call: TRBJ2-3
d_call: TRBD2
v_call: TRBV6-5
clone_size: .
cdr3_aa: CASTTGGQTDTQYF
cdr3_nt: TGTGCCAGCACCACGGGGGGTCAGACAGATACGCAGTATTTT

j_call: TRBJ1-4
d_call: .
v_call: TRBV6-1
clone_size: .
cdr3_aa: CASSPGPATNEKLFF
cdr3_nt: TGTGCCAGCTCTCCAGGTCCTGCAACTAATGAAAAACTGTTTTTT

j_call: TRBJ2-2
d_call: TRBD2
v_call: TRBV7-3
clone_size: .
cdr3_aa: CASRPGLAGPNTGELFF
cdr3_nt: TGTGCCAGCAGACCGGGACTAGCGGGCCCGAACACCGGGGAGCTGTTTTTT

j_call: TRBJ2-3
d_call: .
v_call: TRBV7-9
clone_size: .
cdr3_aa: CASSKIRMGDTQYF
cdr3_nt: TGTGCCAGCAGCAAAATACGGATGGGAGATACGCAGTATTTT

j_call: TRBJ2-7
d_call: .
v_call: TRBV4-3
clone_size: .
cdr3_aa: CASSQDLGAREQYF
cdr3_nt: TGCGCCAGCAGCCAAGATTTGGGGGCGCGTGAGCAGTACTTC

j_call: TRBJ1-2
d_call: TRBD1
v_call: TRBV5-1
clone_size: .
cdr3_aa: CASSPGPAGGGGYTF
cdr3_nt: TGCGCCAGCTCGCCAGGACCCGCAGGGGGCGGCGGCTACACCTTC

j_call: TRBJ1-1
d_call: .
v_call: TRBV10-3
clone_size: .
cdr3_aa: CAISVEAEAFF
cdr3_nt: TGTGCCATCAGTGTCGAGGCTGAAGCTTTCTTT

j_call: TRBJ2-1
d_call: TRBD2
v_call: TRBV7-3
clone_size: .
cdr3_aa: CASSLGTSAYNEQFF
cdr3_nt: TGTGCCAGCAGTCTGGGGACTAGCGCCTACAATGAGCAGTTCTTC

j_call: TRBJ1-3
d_call: .
v_call: TRBV2
clone_size: medium-sized
cdr3_aa: CASSDGQAGSGNTIYF
cdr3_nt: TGTGCCAGCAGTGATGGGCAGGCCGGCTCTGGAAACACCATATATTTT

j_call: TRBJ2-7
d_call: .
v_call: TRBV19
clone_size: .
cdr3_aa: CASGPEGGIVGYEQYF
cdr3_nt: TGTGCCAGTGGCCCCGAGGGGGGAATCGTTGGGTACGAGCAGTACTTC

j_call: TRBJ2-7
d_call: .
v_call: TRBV7-2
clone_size: .
cdr3_aa: CASSLAFGYEQYF
cdr3_nt: TGTGCCAGCAGCTTAGCGTTCGGCTACGAGCAGTACTTC